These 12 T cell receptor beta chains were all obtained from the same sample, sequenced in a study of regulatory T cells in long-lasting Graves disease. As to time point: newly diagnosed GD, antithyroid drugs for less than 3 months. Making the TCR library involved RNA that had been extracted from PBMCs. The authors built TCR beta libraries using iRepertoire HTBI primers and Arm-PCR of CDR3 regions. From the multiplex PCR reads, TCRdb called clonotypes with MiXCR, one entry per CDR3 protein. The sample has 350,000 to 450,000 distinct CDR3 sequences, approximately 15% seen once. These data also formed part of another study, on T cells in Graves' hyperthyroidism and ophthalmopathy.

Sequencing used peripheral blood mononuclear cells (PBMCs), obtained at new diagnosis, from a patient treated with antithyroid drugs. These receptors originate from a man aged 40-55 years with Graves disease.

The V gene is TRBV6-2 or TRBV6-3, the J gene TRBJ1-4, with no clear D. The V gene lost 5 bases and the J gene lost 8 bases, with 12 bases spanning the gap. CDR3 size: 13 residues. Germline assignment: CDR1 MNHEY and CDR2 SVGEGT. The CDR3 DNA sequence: TGTGCCAGCAGTGAAGGAACTCAGGAAAAACTGTTTTTT. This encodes CASSEGTQEKLFF.

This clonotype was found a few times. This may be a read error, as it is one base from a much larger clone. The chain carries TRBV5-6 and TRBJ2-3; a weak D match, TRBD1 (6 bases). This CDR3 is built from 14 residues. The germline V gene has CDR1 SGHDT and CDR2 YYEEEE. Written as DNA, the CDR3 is TGTGCCAGCAGCTTGGGCAGGGGAACAGATGCGCAGTATTTT. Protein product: CASSLGRGTDAQYF.

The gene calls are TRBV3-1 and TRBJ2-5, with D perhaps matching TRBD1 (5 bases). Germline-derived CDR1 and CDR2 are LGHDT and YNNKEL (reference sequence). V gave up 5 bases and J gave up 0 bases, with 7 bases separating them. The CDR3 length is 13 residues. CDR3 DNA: TGTGCCAGCAGCAAGACAGACCAAGAGACCCAGTACTTC. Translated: CASSKTDQETQYF.

The CDR3 sequence: CATNSKRGGTDTQYF. CDR3 nucleotides: TGTGCCACCAATTCCAAGCGGGGGGGAACAGATACGCAGTATTTT. V usage is TRBV24-1 and J usage is TRBJ2-3; 10 bases agree with TRBD2. V lost 8 bases and J lost 3; bases outside the gene matches: 7. Per germline, CDR1 KGHDR and CDR2 SFDVKD. The CDR3 runs 15 residues.

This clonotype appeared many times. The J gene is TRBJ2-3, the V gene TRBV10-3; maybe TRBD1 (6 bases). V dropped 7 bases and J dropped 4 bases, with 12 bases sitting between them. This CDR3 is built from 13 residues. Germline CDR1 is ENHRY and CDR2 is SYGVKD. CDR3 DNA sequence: TGTGCCATCACAGCGGCAGGGGCAGATACGCAGTATTTT. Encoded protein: CAITAAGADTQYF.

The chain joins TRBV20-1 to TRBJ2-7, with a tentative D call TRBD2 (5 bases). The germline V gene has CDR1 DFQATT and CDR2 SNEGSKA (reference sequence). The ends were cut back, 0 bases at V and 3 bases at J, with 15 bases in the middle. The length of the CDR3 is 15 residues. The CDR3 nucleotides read TGCAGTGCTAGAGACCGGACGGGAACTCTCTACGAGCAGTACTTC. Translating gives CSARDRTGTLYEQYF.

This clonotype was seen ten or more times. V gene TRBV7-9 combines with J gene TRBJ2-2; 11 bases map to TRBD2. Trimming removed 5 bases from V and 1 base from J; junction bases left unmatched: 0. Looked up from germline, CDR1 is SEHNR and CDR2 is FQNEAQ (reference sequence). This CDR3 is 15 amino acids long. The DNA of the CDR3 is TGTGCCAGCAGCGGGACTAGCGGGAACACCGGGGAGCTGTTTTTT. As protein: CASSGTSGNTGELFF.

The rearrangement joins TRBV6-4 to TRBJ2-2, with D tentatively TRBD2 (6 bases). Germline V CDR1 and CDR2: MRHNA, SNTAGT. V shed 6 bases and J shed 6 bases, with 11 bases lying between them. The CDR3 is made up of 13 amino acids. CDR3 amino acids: CASSREASGELFF. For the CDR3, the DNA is TGTGCCAGCAGCAGGGAGGCGTCCGGGGAGCTGTTTTTT.

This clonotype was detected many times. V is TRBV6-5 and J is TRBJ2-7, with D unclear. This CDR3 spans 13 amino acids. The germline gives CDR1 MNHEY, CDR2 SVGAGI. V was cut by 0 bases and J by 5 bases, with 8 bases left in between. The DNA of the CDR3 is TGTGCCAGCAGTTACTCCAAGGTGCACGAGCAGTACTTC. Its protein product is CASSYSKVHEQYF.

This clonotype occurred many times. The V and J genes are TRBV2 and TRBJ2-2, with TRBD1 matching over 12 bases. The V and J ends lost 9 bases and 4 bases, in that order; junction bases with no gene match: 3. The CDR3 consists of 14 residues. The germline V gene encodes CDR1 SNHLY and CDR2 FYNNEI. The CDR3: CASKGQGATGELFF. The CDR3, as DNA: TGTGCCAGTAAGGGACAGGGGGCCACCGGGGAGCTGTTTTTT.

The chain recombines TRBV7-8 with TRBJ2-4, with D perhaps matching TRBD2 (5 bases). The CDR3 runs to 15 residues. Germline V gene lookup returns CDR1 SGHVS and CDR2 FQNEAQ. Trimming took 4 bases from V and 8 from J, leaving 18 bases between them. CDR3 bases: TGTGCCAGCAGCTCCTCGAGGGCAATCATGGACATTCAGTACTTC. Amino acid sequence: CASSSSRAIMDIQYF.

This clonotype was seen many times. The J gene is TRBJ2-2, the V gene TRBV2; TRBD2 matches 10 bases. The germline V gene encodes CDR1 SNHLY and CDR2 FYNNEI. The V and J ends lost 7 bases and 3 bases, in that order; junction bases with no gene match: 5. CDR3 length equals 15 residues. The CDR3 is CASKRLAGDTGELFF. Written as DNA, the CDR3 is TGTGCCAGCAAAAGACTAGCGGGTGACACCGGGGAGCTGTTTTTT.